This T cell receptor (beta chain) stems from a study of regulatory T cells in long-lasting Graves disease. The V gene's germline CDR1 is SGHVS and CDR2 FQNEAQ. This CDR3 has 14 residues. The V end was cut by 1 base, the J end by 9 bases, with 13 bases between. Stated time point: newly diagnosed GD, antithyroid drugs for less than 3 months. RNA isolated from PBMCs was used to make the TCR library. Arm-PCR of CDR3 regions and iRepertoire HTBI primers were the basis on which TCR beta libraries were built. TCRdb independently ran MiXCR on the multiplex PCR reads; one entry per CDR3 protein. The data show about 350,000 distinct CDR3 sequences, around 15% seen once. The same data also went into a second study, on T cells in Graves' hyperthyroidism and ophthalmopathy. That paper notes: On the basis of clinical symptoms, serum thyroxine and TRAb, thyroid ultrasound and orbital computed tomography, diagnoses were made.

The V and J genes are TRBV7-8 and TRBJ2-1; D assignment may be TRBD1 or TRBD2 (5 bases each). This receptor was taken from a woman younger than 35 with Graves disease. Sample: peripheral blood mononuclear cells (PBMCs), taken at new diagnosis, from a patient treated with antithyroid drugs. The CDR3 DNA is TGTGCCAGCAGCTTAGTGAGGGAGAGGGGTGAGCAGTTCTTC. Translated: CASSLVRERGEQFF.